The rows below give T cell receptor beta chains drawn from one sample of a study of cytomegalovirus exposure and HLA in healthy donors. Generated by immunoSEQ multiplex PCR, the TCRdb table keeps only in-frame clones and is missing some. This sample's clone table lists under 90,000 clones. The sequencing input was PBMCs. The receptor source for this set is a man in his fifties or sixties in good health and CMV-seropositive. CDR3s include the opening cysteine and the closing phenylalanine or tryptophan. A D gene is named only where the DNA matches it firmly.

cdr3_aa: CASSQGTGGPNTEAFF
cdr3_nt: TGCGCCAGCAGCCAAGGAACAGGGGGCCCGAACACTGAAGCTTTCTTT
cdr3_length: 16
j_call: TRBJ1-1
v_call: TRBV4-3
d_call: TRBD1

cdr3_aa: CASSPWTGTGRKETQYF
cdr3_nt: TGTGCCAGCTCACCATGGACAGGGACAGGGAGAAAAGAGACCCAGTACTTC
cdr3_length: 17
j_call: TRBJ2-5
v_call: TRBV18
d_call: TRBD1

cdr3_aa: CASTLRTANGYTF
cdr3_nt: TGTGCCAGTACCCTTCGGACAGCGAATGGCTACACCTTC
cdr3_length: 13
j_call: TRBJ1-2
v_call: TRBV19
d_call: -

cdr3_aa: CASSTPIHVAIEAGYTF
cdr3_nt: TGCGCCAGCAGCACTCCGATCCATGTTGCCATCGAGGCCGGCTACACCTTC
cdr3_length: 17
j_call: TRBJ1-2
v_call: TRBV4-1
d_call: -

cdr3_aa: CASSPRGNQPQHF
cdr3_nt: TGTGCCAGCAGCCCCAGGGGGAATCAGCCCCAGCATTTT
cdr3_length: 13
j_call: TRBJ1-5
v_call: TRBV7-2
d_call: TRBD1

cdr3_aa: CASSPGEARRQPQHF
cdr3_nt: TGTGCCAGCAGTCCCGGGGAGGCCAGGAGGCAGCCCCAGCATTTT
cdr3_length: 15
j_call: TRBJ1-5
v_call: TRBV28
d_call: -

cdr3_aa: CATSRATGLLYEQYF
cdr3_nt: TGTGCCACCAGCAGAGCTACAGGGCTTCTCTACGAGCAGTACTTC
cdr3_length: 15
j_call: TRBJ2-7
v_call: TRBV15
d_call: -

cdr3_aa: CASSGLESSYEQYF
cdr3_nt: TGTGCCAGCAGCGGGCTGGAGAGCTCCTACGAGCAGTACTTC
cdr3_length: 14
j_call: TRBJ2-7
v_call: TRBV9
d_call: -

cdr3_aa: CAWSVKGQRITINTEAFF
cdr3_nt: TGTGCCTGGAGTGTAAAGGGACAGCGTATTACAATCAACACTGAAGCTTTCTTT
cdr3_length: 18
j_call: TRBJ1-1
v_call: TRBV30
d_call: TRBD1

cdr3_aa: CARHRARQGGHF
cdr3_nt: TGTGCCAGGCATAGGGCTCGACAGGGGGGGCATTTT
cdr3_length: 12
j_call: TRBJ1-3
v_call: TRBV28
d_call: TRBD1

cdr3_aa: CASRRQGRNQPQHF
cdr3_nt: TGTGCCAGCAGGCGACAGGGCAGAAATCAGCCCCAGCATTTT
cdr3_length: 14
j_call: TRBJ1-5
v_call: TRBV6-5
d_call: TRBD1

cdr3_aa: CASSPQGQSYGYTF
cdr3_nt: TGTGCCAGCAGCCCGCAAGGACAAAGCTATGGCTACACCTTC
cdr3_length: 14
j_call: TRBJ1-2
v_call: TRBV7-9
d_call: -

cdr3_aa: CASSARTGTNTEAFF
cdr3_nt: TGTGCCAGCAGTGCCCGGACAGGTACGAACACTGAAGCTTTCTTT
cdr3_length: 15
j_call: TRBJ1-1
v_call: TRBV6-1
d_call: TRBD1

cdr3_aa: CASSYLTGENDGYTF
cdr3_nt: TGTGCCAGCAGCTACCTGACAGGGGAGAACGATGGCTACACCTTC
cdr3_length: 15
j_call: TRBJ1-2
v_call: TRBV11-2
d_call: TRBD1

cdr3_aa: CASSTRSTGTYGYTF
cdr3_nt: TGTGCCAGCAGCACCCGATCTACAGGGACCTATGGCTACACCTTC
cdr3_length: 15
j_call: TRBJ1-2
v_call: TRBV7-9
d_call: -

cdr3_aa: CSVRQGRSNTEAFF
cdr3_nt: TGCAGCGTTCGGCAGGGGCGTTCGAACACTGAAGCTTTCTTT
cdr3_length: 14
j_call: TRBJ1-1
v_call: TRBV29-1
d_call: -